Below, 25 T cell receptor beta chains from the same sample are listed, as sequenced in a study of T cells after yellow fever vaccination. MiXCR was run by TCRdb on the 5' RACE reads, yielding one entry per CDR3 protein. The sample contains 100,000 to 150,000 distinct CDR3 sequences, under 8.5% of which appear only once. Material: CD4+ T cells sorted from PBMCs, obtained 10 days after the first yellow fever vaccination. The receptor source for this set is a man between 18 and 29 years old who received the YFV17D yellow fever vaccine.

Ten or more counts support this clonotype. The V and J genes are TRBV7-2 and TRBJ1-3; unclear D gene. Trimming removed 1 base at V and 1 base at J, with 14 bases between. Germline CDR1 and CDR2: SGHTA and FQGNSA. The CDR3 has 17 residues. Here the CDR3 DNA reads TGTGCCAGCAGCTTAGGCGGTCCGGGATTGTCTGGAAACACCATATATTTT. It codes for CASSLGGPGLSGNTIYF.

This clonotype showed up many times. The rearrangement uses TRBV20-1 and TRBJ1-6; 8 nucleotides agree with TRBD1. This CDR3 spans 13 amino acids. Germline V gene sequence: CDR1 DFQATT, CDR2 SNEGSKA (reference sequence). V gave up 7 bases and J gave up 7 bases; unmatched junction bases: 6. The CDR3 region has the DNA TGCAGTGGCACGACAGGGGTGAATTCACCCCTCCACTTT. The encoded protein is CSGTTGVNSPLHF.

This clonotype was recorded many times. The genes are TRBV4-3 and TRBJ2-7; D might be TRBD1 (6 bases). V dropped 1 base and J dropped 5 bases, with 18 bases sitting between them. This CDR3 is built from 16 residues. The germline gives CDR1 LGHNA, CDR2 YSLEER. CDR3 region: CASSQAGSDRSDEQYF. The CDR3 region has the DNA TGCGCCAGCAGCCAAGCGGGTTCGGACAGATCTGACGAGCAGTACTTC.

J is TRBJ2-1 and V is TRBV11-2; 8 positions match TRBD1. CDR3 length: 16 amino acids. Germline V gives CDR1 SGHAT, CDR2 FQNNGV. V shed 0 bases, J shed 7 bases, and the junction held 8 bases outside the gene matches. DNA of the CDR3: TGTGCCAGCAGCTTAGATCGCAGGGGGCTAGGGAATGAGCAGTTCTTC. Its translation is CASSLDRRGLGNEQFF.

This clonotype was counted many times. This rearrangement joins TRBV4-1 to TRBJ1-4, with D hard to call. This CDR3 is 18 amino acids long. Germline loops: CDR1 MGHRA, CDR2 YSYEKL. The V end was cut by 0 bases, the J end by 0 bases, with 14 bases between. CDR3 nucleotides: TGCGCCAGCAGCCAAGACAGGCCGCTTTCCACAACTAATGAAAAACTGTTTTTT. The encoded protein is CASSQDRPLSTTNEKLFF.

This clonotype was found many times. CDR3 region: CASSQTGAGNTGELFF. CDR3 coding DNA: TGCGCCAGCAGCCAGACAGGGGCGGGGAACACCGGGGAGCTGTTTTTT. The chain combines TRBV5-1 with TRBJ2-2, with 8 bases matching TRBD1. This CDR3 comprises 16 residues. After removal of 4 bases from V and 1 base from J, the junction contained 6 bases not matched to a gene. In germline, CDR1 is SGHRS, CDR2 YFSETQ.

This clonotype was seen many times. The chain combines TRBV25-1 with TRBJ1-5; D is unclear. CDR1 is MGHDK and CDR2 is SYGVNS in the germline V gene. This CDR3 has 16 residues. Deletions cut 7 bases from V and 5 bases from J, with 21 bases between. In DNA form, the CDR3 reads TGTGCCAGCATTAACGCGGGCAGACCCGGCTATCAGCCCCAGCATTTT. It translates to CASINAGRPGYQPQHF.

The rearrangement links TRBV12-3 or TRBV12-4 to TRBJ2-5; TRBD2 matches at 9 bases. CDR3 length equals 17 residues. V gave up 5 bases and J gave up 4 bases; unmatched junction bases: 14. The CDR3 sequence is CASSPGASGAGGETQYF. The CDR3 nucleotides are TGTGCCAGCAGTCCCGGGGCTAGCGGGGCCGGCGGAGAGACCCAGTACTTC.

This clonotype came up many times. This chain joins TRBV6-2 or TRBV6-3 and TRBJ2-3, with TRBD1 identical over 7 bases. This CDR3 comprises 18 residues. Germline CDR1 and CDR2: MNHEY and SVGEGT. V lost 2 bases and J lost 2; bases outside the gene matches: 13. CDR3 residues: CASSYRWTGRGITDTQYF. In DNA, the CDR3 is TGTGCCAGCAGTTACCGATGGACAGGTCGGGGAATCACAGATACGCAGTATTTT.

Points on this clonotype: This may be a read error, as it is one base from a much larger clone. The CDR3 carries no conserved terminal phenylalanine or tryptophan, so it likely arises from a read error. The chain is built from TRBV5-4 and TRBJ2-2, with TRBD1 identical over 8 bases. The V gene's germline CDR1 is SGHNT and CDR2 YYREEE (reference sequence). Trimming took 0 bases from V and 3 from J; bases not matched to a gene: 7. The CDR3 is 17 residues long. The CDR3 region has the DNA TGTGCCAGCAGCTTGGGAGGGGCACAGGGGGACACCGGGGAGCTGTTTTAT. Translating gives CASSLGGAQGDTGELFY.

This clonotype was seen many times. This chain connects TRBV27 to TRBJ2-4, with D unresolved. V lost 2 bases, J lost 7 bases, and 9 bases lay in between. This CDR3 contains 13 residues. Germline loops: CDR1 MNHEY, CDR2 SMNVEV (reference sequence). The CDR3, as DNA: TGTGCCAGCAGTTTACAACCTAGGAACATTCAGTACTTC. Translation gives CASSLQPRNIQYF.

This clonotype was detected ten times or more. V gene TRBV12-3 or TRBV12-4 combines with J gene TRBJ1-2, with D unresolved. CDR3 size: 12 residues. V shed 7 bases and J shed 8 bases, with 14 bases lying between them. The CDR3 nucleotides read TGTGCCAGCAAGCTGCAAGCCGGGGGCTACACCTTC. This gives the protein CASKLQAGGYTF.

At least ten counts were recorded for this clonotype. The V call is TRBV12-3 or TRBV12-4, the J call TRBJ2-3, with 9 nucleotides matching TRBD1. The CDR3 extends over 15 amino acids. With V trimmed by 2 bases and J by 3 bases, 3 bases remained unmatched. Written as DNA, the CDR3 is TGTGCCAGCAGTTTATACAGGGGGCGAACAGATACGCAGTATTTT. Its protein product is CASSLYRGRTDTQYF.

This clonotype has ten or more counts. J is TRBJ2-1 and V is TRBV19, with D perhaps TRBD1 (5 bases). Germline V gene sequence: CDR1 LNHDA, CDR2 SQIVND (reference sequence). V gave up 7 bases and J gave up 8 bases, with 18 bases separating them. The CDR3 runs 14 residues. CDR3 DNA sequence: TGTGCCAGTAACAGGAAAACGGGCCTCGATGAGCAGTTCTTC. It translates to CASNRKTGLDEQFF. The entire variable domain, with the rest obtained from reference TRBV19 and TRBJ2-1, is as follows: DGGITQSPKYLFRKEGQNVTLSCEQNLNHDAMYWYRQDPGQGLRLIYYSQIVNDFQKGDIAEGYSVSREKKESFPLTVTSAQKNPTAFYLCASNRKTGLDEQFFGPGTRLTVL.

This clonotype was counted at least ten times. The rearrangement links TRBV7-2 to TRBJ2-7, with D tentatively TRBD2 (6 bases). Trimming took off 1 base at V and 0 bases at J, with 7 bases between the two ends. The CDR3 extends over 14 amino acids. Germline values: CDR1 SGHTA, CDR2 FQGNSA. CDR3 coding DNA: TGTGCCAGCAGCTTAGGCGGGGACTCCTACGAGCAGTACTTC. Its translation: CASSLGGDSYEQYF.

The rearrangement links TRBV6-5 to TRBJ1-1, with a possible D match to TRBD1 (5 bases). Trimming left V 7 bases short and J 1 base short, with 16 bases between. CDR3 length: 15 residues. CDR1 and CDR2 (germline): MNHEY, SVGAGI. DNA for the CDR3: TGTGCCAGCATTCCTACGGGGCTTGAGAACACTGAAGCTTTCTTT. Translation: CASIPTGLENTEAFF.

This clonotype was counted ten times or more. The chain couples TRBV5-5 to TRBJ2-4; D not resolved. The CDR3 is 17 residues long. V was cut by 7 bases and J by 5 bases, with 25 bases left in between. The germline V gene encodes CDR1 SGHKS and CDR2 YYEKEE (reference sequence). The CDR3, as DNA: TGTGCCAGCTCACCACGGACCCTCAAGATAATCGAAAACATTCAGTACTTC. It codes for CASSPRTLKIIENIQYF. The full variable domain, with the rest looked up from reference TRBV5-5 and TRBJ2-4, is DAGVTQSPTHLIKTRGQQVTLRCSPISGHKSVSWYQQVLGQGPQFIFQYYEKEERGRGNFPDRFSARQFPNYSSELNVNALLLGDSALYLCASSPRTLKIIENIQYFGAGTRLSVL.

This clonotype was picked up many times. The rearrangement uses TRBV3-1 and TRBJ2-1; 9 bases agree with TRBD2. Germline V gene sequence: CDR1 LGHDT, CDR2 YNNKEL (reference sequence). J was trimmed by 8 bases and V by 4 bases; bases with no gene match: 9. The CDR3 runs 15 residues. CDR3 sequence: CASSLLAGGSDEQFF. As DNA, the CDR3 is TGTGCCAGCAGCCTTCTTGCGGGGGGGAGTGATGAGCAGTTCTTC.

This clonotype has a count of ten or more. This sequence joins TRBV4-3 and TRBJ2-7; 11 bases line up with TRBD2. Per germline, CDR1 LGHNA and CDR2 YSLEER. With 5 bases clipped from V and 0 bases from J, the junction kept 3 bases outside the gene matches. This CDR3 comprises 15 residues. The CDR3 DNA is TGCGCCAGCAGCAGACTAGCGGGGTTCTCCTACGAGCAGTACTTC. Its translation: CASSRLAGFSYEQYF.

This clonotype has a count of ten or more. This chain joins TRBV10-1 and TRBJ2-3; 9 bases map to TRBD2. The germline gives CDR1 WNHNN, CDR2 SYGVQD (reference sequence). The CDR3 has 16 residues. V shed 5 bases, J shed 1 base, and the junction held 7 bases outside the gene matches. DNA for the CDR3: TGCGCCAGCAGTCGCCGGCGGGGGGGCCGCACAGATACGCAGTATTTT. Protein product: CASSRRRGGRTDTQYF.

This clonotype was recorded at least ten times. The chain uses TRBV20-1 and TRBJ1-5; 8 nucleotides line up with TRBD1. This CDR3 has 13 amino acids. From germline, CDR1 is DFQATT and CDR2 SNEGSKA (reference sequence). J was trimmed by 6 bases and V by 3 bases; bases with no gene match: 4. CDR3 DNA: TGCAGTGCTAGCCCTACAGGGGGTCAGCCCCAGCATTTT. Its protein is CSASPTGGQPQHF.

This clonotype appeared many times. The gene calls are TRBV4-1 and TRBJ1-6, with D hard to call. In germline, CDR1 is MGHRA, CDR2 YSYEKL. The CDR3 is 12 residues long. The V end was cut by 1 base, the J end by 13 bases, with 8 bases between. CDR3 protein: CASSQVGFPLHF. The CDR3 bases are TGCGCCAGCAGCCAAGTTGGGTTCCCCCTCCACTTT.

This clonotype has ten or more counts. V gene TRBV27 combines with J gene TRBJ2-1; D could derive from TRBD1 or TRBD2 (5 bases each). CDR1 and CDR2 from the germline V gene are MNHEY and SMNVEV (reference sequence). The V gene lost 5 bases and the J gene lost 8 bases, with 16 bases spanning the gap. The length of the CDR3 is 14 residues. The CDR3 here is CASSLSGGGDEQFF. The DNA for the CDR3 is TGTGCCAGCAGTCTAAGTGGGGGTGGGGATGAGCAGTTCTTC.

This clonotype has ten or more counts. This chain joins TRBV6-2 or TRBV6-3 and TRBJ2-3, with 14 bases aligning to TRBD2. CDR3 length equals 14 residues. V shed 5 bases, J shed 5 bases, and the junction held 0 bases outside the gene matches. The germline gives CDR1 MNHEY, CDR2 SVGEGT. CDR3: CASSGTSGGDTQYF. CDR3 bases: TGTGCCAGCAGTGGGACTAGCGGGGGAGATACGCAGTATTTT.

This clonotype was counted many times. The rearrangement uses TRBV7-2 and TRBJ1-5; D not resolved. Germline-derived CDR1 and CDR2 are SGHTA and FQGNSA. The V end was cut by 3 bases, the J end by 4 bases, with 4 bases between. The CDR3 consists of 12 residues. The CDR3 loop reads CASSFQNQPQHF. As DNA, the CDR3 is TGTGCCAGCAGCTTCCAGAATCAGCCCCAGCATTTT. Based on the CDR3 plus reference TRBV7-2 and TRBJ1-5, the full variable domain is GAGVSQSPSNKVTEKGKDVELRCDPISGHTALYWYRQSLGQGLEFLIYFQGNSAPDKSGLPSDRFSAERTGGSVSTLTIQRTQQEDSAVYLCASSFQNQPQHFGDGTRLSIL.